This entry lists 17 T cell receptor beta chains sequenced from one sample in a study of OX40 agonist ivuxolimab in advanced cancers. The protocol was immunoSEQ multiplex PCR, while the TCRdb copy is restricted to in-frame clones and leaves out a portion. Of some 57,000 clones in the sample, roughly four fifths are singletons; the top ten hold 0.95% to 1.5%. Here the sequenced sample was CD4+ or CD8+ T cells sorted from blood, taken in a trial of the OX40 agonist ivuxolimab. These receptors originate from an adult with an advanced solid tumor such as melanoma, head and neck, liver or kidney cancer.

The CDR3 reads CSVEVGRGTGELFF. The CDR3 bases are TGCAGCGTTGAAGTCGGCAGGGGAACCGGGGAGCTGTTTTTT. This chain joins TRBV29-1 and TRBJ2-2, with a possible D match to TRBD1 (6 bases). The V end lost 1 base, the J end lost 5 bases, and 11 bases lay between the germline ends. Germline CDR1 is SQVTM and CDR2 is ANQGSEA. The CDR3 has 14 residues.

The chain employs TRBV9 and TRBJ2-6; D uncertain. V lost 3 bases, J lost 0 bases, and 7 bases lay in between. There are 15 residues in the CDR3. From germline, CDR1 is SGDLS and CDR2 YYNGEE. CDR3 loop: CASSARVSGANVLTF. DNA for the CDR3: TGTGCCAGCAGCGCGAGAGTCTCTGGGGCCAACGTCCTGACTTTC.

V gene TRBV5-1 combines with J gene TRBJ1-2; TRBD1 agrees at 7 bases. With V trimmed by 4 bases and J by 3 bases, 15 bases remained unmatched. Per germline, CDR1 SGHRS and CDR2 YFSETQ. The CDR3 contains 17 residues. The CDR3 DNA sequence: TGCGCCAGCAGCGCCCGGGACAGACTACGCCACGACTATGGCTACACCTTC. It is translated as CASSARDRLRHDYGYTF. Variable domain in full (rest from reference TRBV5-1 and TRBJ1-2): KAGVTQTPRYLIKTRGQQVTLSCSPISGHRSVSWYQQTPGQGLQFLFEYFSETQRNKGNFPGRFSGRQFSNSRSEMNVSTLELGDSALYLCASSARDRLRHDYGYTFGSGTRLTVV.

This clone was recorded only once. J is TRBJ1-5 and V is TRBV10-3; 7 bases line up with TRBD1. J gave up 5 bases and V 6 bases, and 1 base lay outside the gene matches. This CDR3 has 12 amino acids. Germline CDR1 ENHRY, CDR2 SYGVKD. The CDR3 DNA is TGTGCCATCAGAGACAGGGATCAGCCCCAGCATTTT. It translates to CAIRDRDQPQHF.

The chain links TRBV4-3 to TRBJ2-6; D call uncertain. This CDR3 contains 14 residues. The V gene lost 5 bases and the J gene lost 0 bases, with 5 bases spanning the gap. From germline, CDR1 is LGHNA and CDR2 YSLEER. CDR3 sequence (DNA): TGCGCCAGCAGCTTAGACTCTGGGGCCAACGTCCTGACTTTC. This gives the protein CASSLDSGANVLTF.

This chain links TRBV29-1 with TRBJ2-7; possible D gene TRBD2, 5 bases. V lost 4 bases and J 2 bases, leaving 15 bases between the germline ends. The V gene's germline CDR1 is SQVTM and CDR2 ANQGSEA. The CDR3 is 14 amino acids. This CDR3 is CSVVLDLSPYEQYF. For the CDR3, the DNA is TGCAGCGTTGTTTTGGACTTGAGCCCCTACGAGCAGTACTTC.

This clone was seen just once. The chain links TRBV11-3 to TRBJ2-2, with 7 bases fitting TRBD1. Trimming at V came to 5 bases and at J to 0 bases, leaving 6 bases not matched to a gene. This CDR3 is 16 amino acids long. The germline V gene encodes CDR1 SGHNT and CDR2 YENEEA. The CDR3 coding sequence is TGTGCCAGCAGCCAAAGACAGGGTGCGAACACCGGGGAGCTGTTTTTT. Translation gives CASSQRQGANTGELFF.

The chain combines TRBV11-2 with TRBJ2-3; D is unclear. The CDR3 extends over 11 amino acids. Germline V CDR1 and CDR2: SGHAT, FQNNGV. Trimming shortened V by 5 bases and J by 3 bases, and 3 bases separated the two germline ends. This CDR3 reads CASSVTDTQYF. CDR3 bases: TGTGCCAGCAGCGTAACAGATACGCAGTATTTT.

The rearrangement joins TRBV18 to TRBJ1-2; 9 nucleotides match TRBD1. The CDR3 sequence is 15 residues long. V trimming: 6 bases; J trimming: 8 bases; junction bases outside the gene matches: 13. Germline V gene data show CDR1 as KGHSH and CDR2 as LQKENI. The CDR3 DNA reads as TGTGCCAGCTCCCCTCTCCCGGGACAGGGACACGGCTACACCTTC. Translated: CASSPLPGQGHGYTF.

This CDR3 reads CASSPRTSGNGGELFF. CDR3 coding DNA: TGTGCCAGCAGCCCAAGGACTAGCGGGAATGGCGGGGAGCTGTTTTTT. This chain uses TRBV9 with TRBJ2-2; TRBD2 agrees at 12 bases. The CDR3 contains 16 residues. J lost 7 bases, V lost 4 bases, and 8 bases had no gene match. CDR1 and CDR2 (germline): SGDLS, YYNGEE.

The chain combines TRBV20-1 with TRBJ1-6; possible D gene TRBD1, 6 bases. V dropped 1 base and J dropped 16 bases, with 11 bases sitting between them. Germline assignment: CDR1 DFQATT and CDR2 SNEGSKA (reference sequence). The CDR3 contains 11 residues. CDR3 region: CSARGQGRLHF. Here the CDR3 DNA reads TGCAGTGCTAGAGGTCAGGGGAGGCTCCACTTT.

The gene calls are TRBV19 and TRBJ1-1; TRBD1 matches 8 bases. After removal of 6 bases from V and 3 bases from J, the junction contained 6 bases not matched to a gene. CDR3 length: 14 residues. The germline V gene encodes CDR1 LNHDA and CDR2 SQIVND (reference sequence). DNA of the CDR3: TGTGCCAGTAGAGTACAGGGGGGGGACACTGAAGCTTTCTTT. Translating it yields CASRVQGGDTEAFF.

The chain has TRBV5-5 and TRBJ1-5; D not resolved. This CDR3 contains 14 residues. CDR1 SGHKS and CDR2 YYEKEE come from the germline V gene (reference sequence). V lost 4 bases and J 3 bases, leaving 11 bases between the germline ends. The CDR3 DNA follows: TGTGCCAGCAGCCCTGGACTGGCCAATCAGCCCCAGCATTTT. Its translation: CASSPGLANQPQHF. The full variable domain, its missing parts supplied by reference TRBV5-5 and TRBJ1-5, is DAGVTQSPTHLIKTRGQQVTLRCSPISGHKSVSWYQQVLGQGPQFIFQYYEKEERGRGNFPDRFSARQFPNYSSELNVNALLLGDSALYLCASSPGLANQPQHFGDGTRLSIL.

This clone was observed a few times. The chain employs TRBV10-3 and TRBJ1-3, with D hard to call. CDR1 and CDR2 (germline): ENHRY, SYGVKD. V was shortened by 2 bases and J by 3 bases, with 8 bases between the two germline ends. The CDR3 is 14 residues long. CDR3 residues: CAISETEIGNTIYF. The CDR3 coding sequence is TGTGCCATCAGTGAGACAGAGATTGGAAACACCATATATTTT.

The chain combines TRBV11-2 with TRBJ2-7; the D gene is possibly TRBD1 (5 bases). The CDR3 is made up of 15 amino acids. The V end lost 3 bases, the J end lost 4 bases, and 16 bases lay between the germline ends. The germline V gene has CDR1 SGHAT and CDR2 FQNNGV. The CDR3 DNA reads as TGTGCCAGCAGCTTTTCAGGGCTAGGCGCTTACGAGCAGTACTTC. Encoded protein: CASSFSGLGAYEQYF.

The chain recombines TRBV9 with TRBJ2-7; TRBD1 agrees at 10 bases. This CDR3 has 19 amino acids. V trimming: 0 bases; J trimming: 2 bases; junction bases outside the gene matches: 14. In germline, CDR1 is SGDLS, CDR2 YYNGEE. CDR3 sequence: CASSVGPFSGTGDPYEQYF. DNA of the CDR3: TGTGCCAGCAGCGTAGGACCCTTTTCCGGGACAGGGGATCCCTACGAGCAGTACTTC.

The genes are TRBV28 and TRBJ2-7, with D possibly being TRBD1 (6 bases). Per the germline V gene, CDR1 is MDHEN and CDR2 is SYDVKM. This CDR3 comprises 15 residues. V was clipped by 7 bases and J by 3 bases, with 19 bases between them. For the CDR3, the DNA is TGTGCCAGCATTCCCCCGCAGGGGAATATCTACGAGCAGTACTTC. Amino acid sequence: CASIPPQGNIYEQYF.